These 8 T cell receptor beta chains share one sample of origin, sequenced in a study of CD8+ T cells in alopecia areata. Extracted RNA was reverse transcribed into cDNA, the sequencing template. TCRdb's table, derived via immunoSEQ multiplex PCR, lists solely in-frame clones and lacks some. In the table there are almost 250,000 clones, roughly two thirds of which are singletons. The sequencing used CD4+ T cells sorted from blood, collected at week 0. Receptors were obtained from a human donor with alopecia areata.

The chain carries TRBV5-1 and TRBJ2-7, with D unresolved. V dropped 5 bases and J dropped 3 bases, with 9 bases sitting between them. The CDR3 contains 12 residues. Per germline, CDR1 SGHRS and CDR2 YFSETQ. CDR3 loop: CASRGEFYEQYF. CDR3 coding DNA: TGCGCCAGCAGAGGAGAGTTCTACGAGCAGTACTTC.

The rearrangement joins TRBV30 to TRBJ2-1; unclear D gene. The CDR3 sequence is 15 residues long. The germline V gene has CDR1 GTSNPN and CDR2 SVGIG (reference sequence). V was shortened by 2 bases and J by 0 bases, with 11 bases between the two germline ends. The CDR3: CAWSRKLSSYNEQFF. The CDR3 nucleotides are TGTGCCTGGAGTCGGAAATTGAGCTCCTACAATGAGCAGTTCTTC.

The chain is built from TRBV25-1 and TRBJ2-3; no clear D. Germline CDR1 MGHDK, CDR2 SYGVNS. Trimming stripped 4 bases from V and 1 base from J, with 12 bases between. The CDR3 covers 15 residues. The CDR3 DNA follows: TGTGCCAGCAGTGGATTTCGGATGGGCACAGATACGCAGTATTTT. The encoded protein is CASSGFRMGTDTQYF. Full variable domain (missing parts from reference TRBV25-1 and TRBJ2-3): EADIYQTPRYLVIGTGKKITLECSQTMGHDKMYWYQQDPGMELHLIHYSYGVNSTEKGDLSSESTVSRIRTEHFPLTLESARPSHTSQYLCASSGFRMGTDTQYFGPGTRLTVL.

The chain is built from TRBV29-1 and TRBJ2-1; D is uncertain. The CDR3 runs 14 residues. In germline, CDR1 is SQVTM, CDR2 ANQGSEA. V was pared by 1 base and J by 0 bases, with 7 bases between. The CDR3 coding sequence is TGCAGCGTTGAAGGCAGGAGCTCCTACAATGAGCAGTTCTTC. Encoded protein: CSVEGRSSYNEQFF.

V and J are TRBV5-1 and TRBJ2-1; tentatively, D is TRBD1 (5 bases). The germline gives CDR1 SGHRS, CDR2 YFSETQ. The CDR3 contains 14 residues. The ends were cut back, 0 bases at V and 4 bases at J, with 8 bases in the middle. In DNA form, the CDR3 reads TGCGCCAGCAGCTTGGTGCAGGGATACAATGAGCAGTTCTTC. Protein sequence: CASSLVQGYNEQFF.

The chain couples TRBV30 to TRBJ2-1; D ambiguous. There are 13 residues in the CDR3. The V end was cut by 1 base, the J end by 9 bases, with 13 bases between. Germline V gene sequence: CDR1 GTSNPN, CDR2 SVGIG (reference sequence). The CDR3 nucleotides are TGTGCCTGGAGTGAGAGACAAAGGCTTGAGCAGTTCTTC. This codes for CAWSERQRLEQFF.

The chain uses TRBV4-1 and TRBJ2-1; D possibly corresponds to TRBD2 (5 bases). Germline CDR1 MGHRA, CDR2 YSYEKL. The CDR3 has 14 residues. Trimming took 3 bases from V and 8 from J, leaving 14 bases between them. The CDR3 loop reads CASSHTGPRDEQFF. CDR3 coding DNA: TGCGCCAGCAGCCACACGGGCCCGAGGGATGAGCAGTTCTTC.

This clone was counted between two and nine times. The gene calls are TRBV5-6 and TRBJ2-1; no definite D call. Trimming took 0 bases from V and 5 from J, leaving 12 bases between them. Germline V gene lookup returns CDR1 SGHDT and CDR2 YYEEEE. This CDR3 has 15 residues. The CDR3 reads CASSLAPISHNEQFF. Here the CDR3 DNA reads TGTGCCAGCAGCTTGGCCCCGATTAGCCACAATGAGCAGTTCTTC.